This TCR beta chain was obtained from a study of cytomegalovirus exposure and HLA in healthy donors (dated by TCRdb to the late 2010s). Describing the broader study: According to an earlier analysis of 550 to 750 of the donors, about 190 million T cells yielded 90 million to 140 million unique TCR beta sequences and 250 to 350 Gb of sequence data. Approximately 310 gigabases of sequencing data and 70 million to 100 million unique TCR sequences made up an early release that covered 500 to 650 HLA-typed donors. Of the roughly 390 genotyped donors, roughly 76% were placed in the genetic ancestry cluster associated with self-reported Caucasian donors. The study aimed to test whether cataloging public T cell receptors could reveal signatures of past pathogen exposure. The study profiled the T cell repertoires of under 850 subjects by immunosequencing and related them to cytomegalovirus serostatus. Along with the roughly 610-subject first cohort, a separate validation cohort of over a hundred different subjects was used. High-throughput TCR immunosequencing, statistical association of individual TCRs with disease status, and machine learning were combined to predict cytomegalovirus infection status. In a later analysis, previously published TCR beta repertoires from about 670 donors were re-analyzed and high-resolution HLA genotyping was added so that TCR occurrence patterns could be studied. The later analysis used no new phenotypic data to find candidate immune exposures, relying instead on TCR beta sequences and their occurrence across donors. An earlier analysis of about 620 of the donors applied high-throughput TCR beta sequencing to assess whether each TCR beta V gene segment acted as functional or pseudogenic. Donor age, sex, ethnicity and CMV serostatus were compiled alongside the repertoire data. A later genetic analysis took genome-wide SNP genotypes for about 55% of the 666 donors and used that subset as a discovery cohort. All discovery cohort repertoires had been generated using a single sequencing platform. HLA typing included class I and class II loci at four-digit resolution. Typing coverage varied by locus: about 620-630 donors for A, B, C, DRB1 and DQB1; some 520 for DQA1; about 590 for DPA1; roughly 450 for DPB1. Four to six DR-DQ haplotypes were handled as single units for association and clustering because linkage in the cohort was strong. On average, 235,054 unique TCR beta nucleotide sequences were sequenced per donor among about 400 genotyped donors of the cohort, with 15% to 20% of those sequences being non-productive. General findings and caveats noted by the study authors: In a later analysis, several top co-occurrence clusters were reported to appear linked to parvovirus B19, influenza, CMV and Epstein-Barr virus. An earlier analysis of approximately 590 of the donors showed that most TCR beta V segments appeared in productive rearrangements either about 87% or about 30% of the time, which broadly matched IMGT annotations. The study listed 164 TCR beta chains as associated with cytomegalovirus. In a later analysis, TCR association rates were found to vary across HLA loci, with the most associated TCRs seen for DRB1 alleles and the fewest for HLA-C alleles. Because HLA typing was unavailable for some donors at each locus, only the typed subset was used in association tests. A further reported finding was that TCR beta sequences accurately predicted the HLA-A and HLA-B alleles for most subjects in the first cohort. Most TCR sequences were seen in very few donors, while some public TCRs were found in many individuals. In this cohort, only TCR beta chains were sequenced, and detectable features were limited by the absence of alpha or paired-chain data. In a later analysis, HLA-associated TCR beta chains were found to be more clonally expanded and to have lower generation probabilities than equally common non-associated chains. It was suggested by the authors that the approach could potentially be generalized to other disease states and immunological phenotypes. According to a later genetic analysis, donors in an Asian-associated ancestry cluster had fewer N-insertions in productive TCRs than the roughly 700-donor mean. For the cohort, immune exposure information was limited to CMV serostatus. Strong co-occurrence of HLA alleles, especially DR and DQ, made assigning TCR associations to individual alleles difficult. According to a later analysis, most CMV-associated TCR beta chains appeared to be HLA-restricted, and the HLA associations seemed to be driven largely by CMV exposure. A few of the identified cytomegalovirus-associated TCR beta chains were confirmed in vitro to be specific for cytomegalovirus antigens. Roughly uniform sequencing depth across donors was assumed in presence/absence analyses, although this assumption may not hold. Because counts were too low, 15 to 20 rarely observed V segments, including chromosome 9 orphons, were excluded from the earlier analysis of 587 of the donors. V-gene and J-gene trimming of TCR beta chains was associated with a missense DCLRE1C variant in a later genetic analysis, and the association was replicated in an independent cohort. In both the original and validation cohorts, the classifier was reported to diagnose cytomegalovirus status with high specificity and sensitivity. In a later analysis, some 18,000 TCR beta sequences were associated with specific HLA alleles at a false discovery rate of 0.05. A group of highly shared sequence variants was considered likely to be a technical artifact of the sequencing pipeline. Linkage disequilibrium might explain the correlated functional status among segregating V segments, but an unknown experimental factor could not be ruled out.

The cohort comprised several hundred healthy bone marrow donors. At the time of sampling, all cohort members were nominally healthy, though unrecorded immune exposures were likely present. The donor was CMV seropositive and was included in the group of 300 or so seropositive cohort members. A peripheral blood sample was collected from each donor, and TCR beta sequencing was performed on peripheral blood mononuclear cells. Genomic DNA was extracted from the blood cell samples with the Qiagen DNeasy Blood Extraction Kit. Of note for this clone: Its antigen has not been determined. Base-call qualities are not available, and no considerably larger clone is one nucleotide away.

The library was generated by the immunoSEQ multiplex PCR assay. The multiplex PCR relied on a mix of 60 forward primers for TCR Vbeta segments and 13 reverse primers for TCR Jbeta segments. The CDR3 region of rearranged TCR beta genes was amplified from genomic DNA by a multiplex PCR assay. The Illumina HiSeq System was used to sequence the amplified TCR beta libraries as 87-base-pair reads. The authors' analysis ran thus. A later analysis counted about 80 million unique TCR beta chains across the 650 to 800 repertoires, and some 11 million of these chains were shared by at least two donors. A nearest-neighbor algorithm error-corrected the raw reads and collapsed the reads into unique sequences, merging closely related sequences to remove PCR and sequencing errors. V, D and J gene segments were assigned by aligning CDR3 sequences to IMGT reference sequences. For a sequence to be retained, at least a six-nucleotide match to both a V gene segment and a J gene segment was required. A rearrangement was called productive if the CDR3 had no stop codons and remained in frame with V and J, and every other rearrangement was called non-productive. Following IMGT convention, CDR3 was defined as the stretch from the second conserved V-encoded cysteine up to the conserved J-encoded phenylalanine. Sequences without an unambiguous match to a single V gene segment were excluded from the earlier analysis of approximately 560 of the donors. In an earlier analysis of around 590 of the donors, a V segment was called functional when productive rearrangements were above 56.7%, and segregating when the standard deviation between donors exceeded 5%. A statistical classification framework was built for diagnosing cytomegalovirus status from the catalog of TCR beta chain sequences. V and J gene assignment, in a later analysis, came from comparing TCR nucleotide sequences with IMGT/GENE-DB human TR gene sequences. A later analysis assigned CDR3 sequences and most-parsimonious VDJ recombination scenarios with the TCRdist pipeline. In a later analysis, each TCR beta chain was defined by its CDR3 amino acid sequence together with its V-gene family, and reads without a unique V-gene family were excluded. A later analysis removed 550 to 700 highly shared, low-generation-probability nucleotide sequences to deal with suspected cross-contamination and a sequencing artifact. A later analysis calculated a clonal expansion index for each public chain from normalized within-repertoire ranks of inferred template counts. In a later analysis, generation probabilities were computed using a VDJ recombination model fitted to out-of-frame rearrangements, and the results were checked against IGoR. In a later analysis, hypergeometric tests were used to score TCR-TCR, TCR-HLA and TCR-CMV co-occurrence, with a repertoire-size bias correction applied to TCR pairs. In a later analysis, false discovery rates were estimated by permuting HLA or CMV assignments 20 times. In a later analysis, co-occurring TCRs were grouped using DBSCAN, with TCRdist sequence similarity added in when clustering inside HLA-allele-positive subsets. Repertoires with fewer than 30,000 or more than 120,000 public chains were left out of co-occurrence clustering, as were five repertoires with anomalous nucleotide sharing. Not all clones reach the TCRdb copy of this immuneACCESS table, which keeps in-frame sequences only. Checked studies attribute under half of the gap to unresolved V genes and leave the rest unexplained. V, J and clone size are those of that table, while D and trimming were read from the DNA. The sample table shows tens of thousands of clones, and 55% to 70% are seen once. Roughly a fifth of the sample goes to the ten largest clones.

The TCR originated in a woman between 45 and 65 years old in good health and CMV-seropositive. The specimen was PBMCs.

The sequenced DNA is TGTGCCAGCAGTTTCGGGAGGAATGGCTACACCTTC. It is translated as CASSFGRNGYTF. This receptor chain uses TRBV28 and TRBJ1-2, with an unclear D gene assignment. V is reduced by 3 bases and J by 6 bases, leaving a spacing of 8 bases between them. Sequences MDHEN (CDR1) and SYDVKM (CDR2) are obtained from the germline V gene. The CDR3 starts with the cysteine, ends with the phenylalanine, and has 12 residues. The read is trimmed to its CDR3 DNA, 36 bases read in frame from base 1.